The rows below give T cell receptor beta chains drawn from one sample of a study of T cells after yellow fever vaccination. TCRdb reanalysed the 5' RACE reads using MiXCR and keeps one entry per CDR3 protein. The sample yields over 150,000 distinct CDR3 sequences, 5.5% to 8% seen once. The material was CD4+ T cells sorted from PBMCs, obtained on the day of the first yellow fever vaccination. Receptor source: a man between 18 and 35 years old who received the YFV17D yellow fever vaccine. Both conserved end residues are part of each CDR3. D genes are given only for firm matches. Clone size is shown for a subset of rows, as once, few, many or a class of expanded clone.

CAIGYGGGPDNEQFF,TGTGCCATCGGATATGGGGGGGGGCCTGACAATGAGCAGTTCTTC,many,TRBJ2-1,-,15,TRBV10-3
CASSSFPGTGGSGNTIYF,TGTGCCAGCAGTTCTTTTCCCGGGACAGGCGGCTCTGGAAACACCATATATTTT,-,TRBJ1-3,TRBD1,18,TRBV27
CASSHSWQTQETQYF,TGTGCCAGCAGCCATTCCTGGCAGACTCAAGAGACCCAGTACTTC,many,TRBJ2-5,-,15,TRBV3-1
CASSRGSGNTGELFF,TGTGCCAGCTCACGAGGCTCCGGGAACACCGGGGAGCTGTTTTTT,many,TRBJ2-2,-,15,TRBV18
CASSSSRDDRVFRGYTF,TGTGCCAGCAGCTCCTCGAGGGATGACAGGGTGTTTAGGGGCTACACCTTC,-,TRBJ1-2,TRBD1,17,TRBV11-2
CASSLYQVGTQYF,TGTGCCAGCAGTTTATACCAGGTTGGGACCCAGTACTTC,-,TRBJ2-5,-,13,TRBV28
CASSLDQPAGGTDTQYF,TGTGCCAGCAGCTTAGATCAGCCAGCGGGGGGAACAGATACGCAGTATTTT,many,TRBJ2-3,TRBD2,17,TRBV11-2
CASSLRIEGWADTQYF,TGCGCCAGCAGCTTGAGAATTGAAGGGTGGGCAGATACGCAGTATTTT,many,TRBJ2-3,-,16,TRBV5-1
CSARDPRTHSTDTQYF,TGCAGTGCTAGAGATCCCAGGACCCACAGCACAGATACGCAGTATTTT,-,TRBJ2-3,-,16,TRBV20-1
CASSRPTGGRNEQFF,TGTGCCAGCAGCCGCCCAACTGGGGGGCGCAATGAGCAGTTCTTC,many,TRBJ2-1,-,15,TRBV3-1
CASSFGPGQLQETQYF,TGTGCCAGCAGCTTTGGACCGGGACAGCTTCAAGAGACCCAGTACTTC,many,TRBJ2-5,TRBD1,16,TRBV7-2
CASNRQGPNQPQHF,TGTGCCAGCAATCGACAGGGGCCCAATCAGCCCCAGCATTTT,many,TRBJ1-5,TRBD1,14,TRBV12-3/TRBV12-4
CSAKRGGGEQFF,TGCAGTGCTAAACGGGGGGGCGGTGAGCAGTTCTTC,many,TRBJ2-1,TRBD2,12,TRBV20-1
CASSFGWDRELMAEAFF,TGCGCCAGCAGCTTCGGTTGGGACAGGGAATTGATGGCGGAAGCTTTCTTT,many,TRBJ1-1,TRBD1,17,TRBV5-1
CASSLGVVSLNEKLFF,TGTGCCAGCAGCTTAGGGGTGGTCAGCTTGAATGAAAAACTGTTTTTT,many,TRBJ1-4,-,16,TRBV7-2
CASSQAVAGGDKYF,TGTGCCAGCAGCCAAGCGGTAGCGGGGGGAGATAAGTACTTC,-,TRBJ2-5,TRBD2,14,TRBV4-2
CASSHGLDEQFF,TGTGCCAGCAGCCACGGACTTGACGAGCAGTTCTTC,-,TRBJ2-1,-,12,TRBV3-1
CASSRTVLNTGELFF,TGTGCCAGCAGCCGGACAGTTTTGAACACCGGGGAGCTGTTTTTT,many,TRBJ2-2,-,15,TRBV12-3/TRBV12-4
CATSGRGANSYNEQFF,TGTGCCACCAGCGGGCGGGGGGCCAATTCCTACAATGAGCAGTTCTTC,many,TRBJ2-1,TRBD2,16,TRBV15
CSASNQAGSPLHF,TGCAGTGCTAGTAACCAGGCGGGATCACCCCTCCACTTT,many,TRBJ1-6,-,13,TRBV20-1
CASSVAGGEGQPQHF,TGTGCCAGCAGCGTAGCTGGAGGGGAGGGTCAGCCCCAGCATTTT,-,TRBJ1-5,-,15,TRBV9
CATSRSLGTGQDTIYF,TGTGCCACCAGCAGATCCCTCGGAACAGGGCAAGACACCATATATTTT,many,TRBJ1-3,-,16,TRBV15
CASSPGAGPTYLNTEAFF,TGCGCCAGCAGCCCCGGGGCAGGGCCTACCTACTTGAACACTGAAGCTTTCTTT,-,TRBJ1-1,-,18,TRBV5-1
CSATPGQLANTGELFF,TGCAGTGCTACGCCGGGACAGCTAGCGAACACCGGGGAGCTGTTTTTT,-,TRBJ2-2,TRBD1,16,TRBV20-1
CASSPGTGTDTQYF,TGTGCCAGCAGCCCCGGGACAGGCACAGATACGCAGTATTTT,many,TRBJ2-3,TRBD1,14,TRBV7-2
CASSESPGGYGYTF,TGTGCCAGCTCAGAATCACCGGGTGGCTATGGCTACACCTTC,many,TRBJ1-2,-,14,TRBV18
CASSRTGGNTEAFF,TGCGCCAGCAGCAGGACAGGGGGCAACACTGAAGCTTTCTTT,many,TRBJ1-1,TRBD1,14,TRBV5-1
CASSRRADTQYF,TGTGCCAGCTCCCGGAGAGCAGATACGCAGTATTTT,once,TRBJ2-3,-,12,TRBV18
CASSFQGGVVETQYF,TGTGCCAGCAGTTTTCAGGGGGGTGTGGTGGAGACCCAGTACTTC,-,TRBJ2-5,-,15,TRBV27
CASSPTESSTDTQYF,TGTGCCAGCAGCCCGACTGAATCTAGCACAGATACGCAGTATTTT,few,TRBJ2-3,-,15,TRBV5-6
CASSQLIGGGVIYEQYF,TGTGCCAGCAGCCAGTTGATCGGGGGTGGGGTAATCTACGAGCAGTACTTC,-,TRBJ2-7,-,17,TRBV6-1
CASSPSPGIQETQYF,TGTGCCAGCAGTCCCTCGCCCGGGATTCAAGAGACCCAGTACTTC,many,TRBJ2-5,-,15,TRBV28
CASSFGQGRPEAFF,TGTGCCAGCAGCTTTGGACAGGGGAGGCCTGAAGCTTTCTTT,-,TRBJ1-1,TRBD1,14,TRBV5-6
CATSRGPTNEKLFF,TGTGCCACCTCACGGGGCCCAACTAATGAAAAACTGTTTTTT,few,TRBJ1-4,-,14,TRBV7-2
CASSFYANEQFF,TGTGCCAGCAGCTTCTATGCTAATGAGCAGTTCTTC,many,TRBJ2-1,-,12,TRBV7-2
CASSPPLRNTGELFF,TGTGCCAGCTCACCACCGTTACGGAACACCGGGGAGCTGTTTTTT,many,TRBJ2-2,-,15,TRBV18
CASSSPGGGRTQYF,TGCGCCAGCAGCTCCCCGGGGGGCGGCCGGACCCAGTACTTC,few,TRBJ2-5,-,14,TRBV5-1
CASSLDPTAEAFF,TGCGCCAGCAGCTTGGATCCGACAGCTGAAGCTTTCTTT,many,TRBJ1-1,-,13,TRBV5-1
CASSLAGVAGETQYF,TGCGCCAGCAGCCTCGCCGGGGTGGCCGGCGAGACCCAGTACTTC,-,TRBJ2-5,-,15,TRBV5-1
CASSAAGRTDTQYF,TGTGCCAGCAGTGCTGCCGGTCGCACAGATACGCAGTATTTT,-,TRBJ2-3,-,14,TRBV11-2
CATRAGFRDEQFF,TGTGCCACCCGGGCCGGGTTCCGGGATGAGCAGTTCTTC,many,TRBJ2-1,-,13,TRBV28
CASSLRELNTEAFF,TGTGCCAGCAGCTTAAGAGAGTTGAACACTGAAGCTTTCTTT,many,TRBJ1-1,-,14,TRBV7-8
CASSSKLAGEQFF,TGCGCCAGCAGCTCGAAACTAGCGGGCGAGCAGTTCTTC,many,TRBJ2-1,TRBD2,13,TRBV5-1
CASSLGLAGFTGELFF,TGTGCCAGCAGTTTGGGACTAGCGGGGTTCACCGGGGAGCTGTTTTTT,few,TRBJ2-2,TRBD2,16,TRBV7-6
CASSLRWGGMSNQPQHF,TGTGCCAGCAGTTTACGTTGGGGGGGAATGAGCAATCAGCCCCAGCATTTT,many,TRBJ1-5,-,17,TRBV12-3/TRBV12-4
CSAQGQSSYEQYF,TGCAGTGCGCAGGGACAGAGCTCCTACGAGCAGTACTTC,many,TRBJ2-7,TRBD1,13,TRBV20-1
CASSLAGRVLEKLFF,TGTGCCAGCAGCTTGGCCGGCAGGGTACTGGAAAAACTGTTTTTT,few,TRBJ1-4,-,15,TRBV5-4
CSARLEDRFSSYNEQFF,TGCAGCGCAAGACTTGAGGACCGCTTCAGCTCCTACAATGAGCAGTTCTTC,few,TRBJ2-1,-,17,TRBV20-1
CASSPVGQGSNEQFF,TGCGCCAGCAGCCCCGTGGGACAGGGAAGCAATGAGCAGTTCTTC,few,TRBJ2-1,TRBD1,15,TRBV5-1
CAISKSAGTAYNEQFF,TGTGCCATCAGCAAGTCGGCGGGGACAGCCTACAATGAGCAGTTCTTC,many,TRBJ2-1,-,16,TRBV10-3
CASRFGTGGAKGYGYTF,TGTGCCAGCCGTTTTGGGACAGGGGGCGCGAAAGGGTATGGCTACACCTTC,many,TRBJ1-2,TRBD1,17,TRBV6-5